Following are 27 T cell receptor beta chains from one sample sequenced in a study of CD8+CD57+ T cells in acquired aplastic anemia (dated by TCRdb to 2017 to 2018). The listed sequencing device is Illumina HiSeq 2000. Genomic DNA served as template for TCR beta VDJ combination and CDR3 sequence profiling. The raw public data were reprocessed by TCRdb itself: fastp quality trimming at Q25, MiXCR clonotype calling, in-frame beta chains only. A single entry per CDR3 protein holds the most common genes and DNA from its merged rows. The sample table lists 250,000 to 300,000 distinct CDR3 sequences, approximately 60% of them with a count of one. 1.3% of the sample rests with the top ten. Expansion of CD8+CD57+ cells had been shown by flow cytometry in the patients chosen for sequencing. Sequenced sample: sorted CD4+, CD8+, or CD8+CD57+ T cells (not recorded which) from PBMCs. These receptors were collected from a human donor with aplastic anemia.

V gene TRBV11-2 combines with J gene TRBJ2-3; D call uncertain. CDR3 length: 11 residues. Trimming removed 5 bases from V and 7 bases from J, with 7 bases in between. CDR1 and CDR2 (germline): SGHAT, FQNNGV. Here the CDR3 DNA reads TGTGCCAGCAGCCCCTCGAATACGCAGTATTTT. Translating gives CASSPSNTQYF.

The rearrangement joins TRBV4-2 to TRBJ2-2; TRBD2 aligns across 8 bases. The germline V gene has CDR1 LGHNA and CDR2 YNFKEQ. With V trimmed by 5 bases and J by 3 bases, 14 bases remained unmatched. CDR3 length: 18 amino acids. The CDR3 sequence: CASSFGRGRLGDTGELFF. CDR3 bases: TGTGCCAGCAGCTTCGGGAGGGGAAGGTTGGGAGACACCGGGGAGCTGTTTTTT.

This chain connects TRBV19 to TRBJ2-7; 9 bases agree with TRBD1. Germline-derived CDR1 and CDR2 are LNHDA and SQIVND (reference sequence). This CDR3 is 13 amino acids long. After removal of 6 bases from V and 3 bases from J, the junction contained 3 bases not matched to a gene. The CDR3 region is CASRGQGNYEQYF. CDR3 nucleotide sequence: TGTGCCAGTAGGGGACAGGGTAACTACGAGCAGTACTTC.

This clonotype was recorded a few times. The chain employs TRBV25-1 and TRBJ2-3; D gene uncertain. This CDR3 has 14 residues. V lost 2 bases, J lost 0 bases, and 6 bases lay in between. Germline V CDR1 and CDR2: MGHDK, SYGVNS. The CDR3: CASSEEGSTDTQYF. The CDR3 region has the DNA TGTGCCAGCAGTGAAGAAGGTAGCACAGATACGCAGTATTTT.

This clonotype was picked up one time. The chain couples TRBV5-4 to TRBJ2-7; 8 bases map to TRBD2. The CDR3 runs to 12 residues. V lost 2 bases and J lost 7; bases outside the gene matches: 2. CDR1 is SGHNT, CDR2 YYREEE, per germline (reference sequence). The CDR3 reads CASSLLAEEQYF. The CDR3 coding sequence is TGTGCCAGCAGCTTACTAGCGGAAGAGCAGTACTTC.

CDR3 in amino acids: CASSLKTSGINEQYF. CDR3 in DNA: TGTGCCAGCAGCTTAAAAACAAGCGGGATAAACGAGCAGTACTTC. The genes are TRBV7-3 and TRBJ2-7, with 7 bases matching TRBD2. Germline lookup yields CDR1 SGHTA and CDR2 FQGTGA. This CDR3 is built from 15 residues. V gave up 1 base and J gave up 5 bases; unmatched junction bases: 8.

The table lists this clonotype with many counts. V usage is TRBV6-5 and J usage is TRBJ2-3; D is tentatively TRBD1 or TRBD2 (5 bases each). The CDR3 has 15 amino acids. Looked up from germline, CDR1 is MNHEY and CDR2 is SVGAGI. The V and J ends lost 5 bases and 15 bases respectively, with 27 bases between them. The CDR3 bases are TGTGCCAGCAGTCTTTCGGGGACCCCCACAGATACGCTTTATTTT. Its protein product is CASSLSGTPTDTLYF.

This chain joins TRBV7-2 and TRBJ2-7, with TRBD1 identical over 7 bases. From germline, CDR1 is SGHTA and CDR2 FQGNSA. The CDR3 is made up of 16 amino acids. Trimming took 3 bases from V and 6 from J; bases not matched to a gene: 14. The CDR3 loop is CASSFTRDSPMGEQYF. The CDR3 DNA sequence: TGTGCCAGCAGCTTTACGAGGGACAGCCCCATGGGCGAGCAGTACTTC.

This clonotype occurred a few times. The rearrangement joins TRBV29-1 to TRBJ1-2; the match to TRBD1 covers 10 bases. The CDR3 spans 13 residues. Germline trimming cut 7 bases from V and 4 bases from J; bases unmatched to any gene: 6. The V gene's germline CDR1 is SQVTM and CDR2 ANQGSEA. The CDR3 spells CSAQDRGTYGYTF. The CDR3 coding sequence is TGCAGCGCCCAGGACAGGGGGACCTATGGCTACACCTTC.

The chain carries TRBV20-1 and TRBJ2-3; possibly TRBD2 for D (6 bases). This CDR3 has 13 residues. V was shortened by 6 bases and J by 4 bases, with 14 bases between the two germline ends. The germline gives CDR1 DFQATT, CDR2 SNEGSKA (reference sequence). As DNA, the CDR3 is TGCAGTGCCGGAGGAGGGTGGGCAGATACGCAGTATTTT. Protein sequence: CSAGGGWADTQYF.

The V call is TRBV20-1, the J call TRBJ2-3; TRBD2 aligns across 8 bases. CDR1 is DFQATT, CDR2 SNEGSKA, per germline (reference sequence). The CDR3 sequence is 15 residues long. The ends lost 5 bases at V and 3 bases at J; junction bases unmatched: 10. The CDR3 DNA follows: TGCAGTGCTGACGGGACTAGTTGGCGGACAGATACGCAGTATTTT. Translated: CSADGTSWRTDTQYF.

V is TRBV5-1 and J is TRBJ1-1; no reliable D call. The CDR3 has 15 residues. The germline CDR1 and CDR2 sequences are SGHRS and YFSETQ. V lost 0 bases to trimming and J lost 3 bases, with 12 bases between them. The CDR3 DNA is TGCGCCAGCAGCTTGGTGGCGACATTGGACACTGAAGCTTTCTTT. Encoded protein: CASSLVATLDTEAFF.

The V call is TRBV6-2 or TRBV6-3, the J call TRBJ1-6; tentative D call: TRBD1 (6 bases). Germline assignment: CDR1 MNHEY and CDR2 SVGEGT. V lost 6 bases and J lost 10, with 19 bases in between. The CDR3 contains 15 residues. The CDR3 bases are TGTGCCAGCAGGGACACCACGGACAGCCAGTCACCCCTCCACTTT. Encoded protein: CASRDTTDSQSPLHF.

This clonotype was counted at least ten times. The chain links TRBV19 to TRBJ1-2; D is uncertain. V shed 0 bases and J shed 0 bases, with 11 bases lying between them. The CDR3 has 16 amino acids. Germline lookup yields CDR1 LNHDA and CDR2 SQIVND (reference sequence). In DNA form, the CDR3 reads TGTGCCAGTAGTATAGAGGCCGGGAGACCTAACTATGGCTACACCTTC. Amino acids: CASSIEAGRPNYGYTF.

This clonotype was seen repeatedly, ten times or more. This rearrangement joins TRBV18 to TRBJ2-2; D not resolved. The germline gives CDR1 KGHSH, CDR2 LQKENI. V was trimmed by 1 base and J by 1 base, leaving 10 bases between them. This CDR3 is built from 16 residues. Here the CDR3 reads CASSPQQSLNTGELFF. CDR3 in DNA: TGTGCCAGCTCACCACAACAGTCCTTGAACACCGGGGAGCTGTTTTTT. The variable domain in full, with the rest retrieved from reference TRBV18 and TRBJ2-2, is NAGVMQNPRHLVRRRGQEARLRCSPMKGHSHVYWYRQLPEEGLKFMVYLQKENIIDESGMPKERFSAEFPKEGPSILRIQQVVRGDSAAYFCASSPQQSLNTGELFFGEGSRLTVL.

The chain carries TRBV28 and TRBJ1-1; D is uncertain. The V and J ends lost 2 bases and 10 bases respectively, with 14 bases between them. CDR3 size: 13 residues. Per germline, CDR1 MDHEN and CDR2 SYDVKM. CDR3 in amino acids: CASSLNVIGGAFF. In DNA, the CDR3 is TGTGCCAGCAGTTTAAATGTTATTGGTGGAGCTTTCTTT. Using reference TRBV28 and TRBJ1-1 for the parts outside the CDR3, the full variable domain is DVKVTQSSRYLVKRTGEKVFLECVQDMDHENMFWYRQDPGLGLRLIYFSYDVKMKEKGDIPEGYSVSREKKERFSLILESASTNQTSMYLCASSLNVIGGAFFGQGTRLTVV.

CDR3: CASSFRGDEAFF. DNA of the CDR3: TGTGCCAGTAGTTTCAGAGGGGATGAAGCTTTCTTT. The chain joins TRBV19 to TRBJ1-1; the D gene is possibly TRBD1 (5 bases). Between the trimmed V and J ends, which lost 5 bases and 7 bases, there was a span of 11 bases. This CDR3 has 12 residues. Germline values: CDR1 LNHDA, CDR2 SQIVND (reference sequence).

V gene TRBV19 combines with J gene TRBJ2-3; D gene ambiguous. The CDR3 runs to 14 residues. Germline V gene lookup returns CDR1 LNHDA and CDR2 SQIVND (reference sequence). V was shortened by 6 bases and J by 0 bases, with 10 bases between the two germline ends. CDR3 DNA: TGTGCCAGTAGCCCGGGTCCCAGCACAGATACGCAGTATTTT. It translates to CASSPGPSTDTQYF.

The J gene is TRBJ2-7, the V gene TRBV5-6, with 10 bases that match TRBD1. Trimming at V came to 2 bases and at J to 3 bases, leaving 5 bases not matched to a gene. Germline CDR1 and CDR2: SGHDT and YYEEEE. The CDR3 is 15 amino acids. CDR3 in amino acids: CASSLRDRGLYEQYF. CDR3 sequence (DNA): TGTGCCAGCAGCTTACGGGACAGGGGTCTCTACGAGCAGTACTTC.

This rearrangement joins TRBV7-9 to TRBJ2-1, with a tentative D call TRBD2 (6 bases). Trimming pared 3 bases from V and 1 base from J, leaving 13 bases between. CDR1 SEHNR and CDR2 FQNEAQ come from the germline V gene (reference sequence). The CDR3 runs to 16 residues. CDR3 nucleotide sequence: TGTGCCAGCAGCTTTGGAGGGAGTCTGTCCTACAATGAGCAGTTCTTC. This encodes CASSFGGSLSYNEQFF.

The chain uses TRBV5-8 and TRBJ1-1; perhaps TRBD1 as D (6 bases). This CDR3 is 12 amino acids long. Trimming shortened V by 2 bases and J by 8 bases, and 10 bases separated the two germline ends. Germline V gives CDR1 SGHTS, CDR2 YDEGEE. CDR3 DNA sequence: TGTGCCAGCAGCTTTGGACAGCCCGAAGCTTTCTTT. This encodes CASSFGQPEAFF. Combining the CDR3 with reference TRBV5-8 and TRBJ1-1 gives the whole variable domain EAGVTQSPTHLIKTRGQQATLRCSPISGHTSVYWYQQALGLGLQFLLWYDEGEERNRGNFPPRFSGRQFPNYSSELNVNALELEDSALYLCASSFGQPEAFFGQGTRLTVV.

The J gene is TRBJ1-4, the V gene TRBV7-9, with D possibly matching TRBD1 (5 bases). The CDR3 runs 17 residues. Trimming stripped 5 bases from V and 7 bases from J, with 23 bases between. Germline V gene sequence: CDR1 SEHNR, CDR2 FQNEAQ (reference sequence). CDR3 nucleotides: TGTGCCAGCAGCCCTCGCCTGAAGGGGTTATGGTTTGAAAAACTGTTTTTT. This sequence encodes CASSPRLKGLWFEKLFF.

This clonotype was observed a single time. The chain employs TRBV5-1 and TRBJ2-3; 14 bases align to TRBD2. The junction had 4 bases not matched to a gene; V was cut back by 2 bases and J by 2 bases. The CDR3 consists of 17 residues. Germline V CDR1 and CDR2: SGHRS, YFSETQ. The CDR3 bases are TGCGCCAGCAGCTTTGGGACTAGCGGGGGAAACACAGATACGCAGTATTTT. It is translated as CASSFGTSGGNTDTQYF.

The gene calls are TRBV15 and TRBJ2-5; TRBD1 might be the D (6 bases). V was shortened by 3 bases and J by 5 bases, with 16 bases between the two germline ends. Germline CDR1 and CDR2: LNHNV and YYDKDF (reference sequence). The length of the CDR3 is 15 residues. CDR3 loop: CATSSLRGFMETQYF. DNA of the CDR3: TGTGCCACCAGCAGTCTCAGGGGATTTATGGAGACCCAGTACTTC.

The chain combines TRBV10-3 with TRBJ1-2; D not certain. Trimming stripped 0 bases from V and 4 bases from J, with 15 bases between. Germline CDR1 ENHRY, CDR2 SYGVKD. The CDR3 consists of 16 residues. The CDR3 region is CAISESESARVYGYTF. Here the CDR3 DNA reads TGTGCCATCAGTGAGTCGGAATCCGCACGAGTCTATGGCTACACCTTC.

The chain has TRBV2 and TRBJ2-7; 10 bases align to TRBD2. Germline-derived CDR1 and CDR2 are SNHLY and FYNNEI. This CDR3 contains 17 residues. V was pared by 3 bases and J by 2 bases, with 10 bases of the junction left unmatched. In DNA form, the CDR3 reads TGTGCCAGCAGTGATACAGCCGGGACTAGCGCGCCCTACGAGCAGTACTTC. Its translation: CASSDTAGTSAPYEQYF.

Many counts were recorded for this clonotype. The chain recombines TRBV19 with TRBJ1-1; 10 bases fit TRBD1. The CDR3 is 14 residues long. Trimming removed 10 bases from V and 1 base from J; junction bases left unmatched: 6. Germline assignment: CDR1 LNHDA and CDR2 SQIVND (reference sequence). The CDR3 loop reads CAITGQGKNTEAFF. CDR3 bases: TGTGCCATAACGGGACAGGGGAAGAACACTGAAGCTTTCTTT.